The T cell receptor (beta chain) described here comes from a study of blood T cell repertoires in COVID-19. Study context: There were acute and convalescent COVID-19 samples, and they came from the United States, Italy and Spain. Sample material is recorded as cDNA or gDNA derived from T cells, B-cell-depleted T cells, or PBMCs.

Sequencing used immunoSEQ multiplex PCR; TCRdb keeps in-frame clones, though not all of them. The table shows some 130,000 clones, with under 90% occurring only once. This CDR3 is 12 amino acids long. Trimming stripped 0 bases from V and 7 bases from J, with 6 bases between. Germline V gene lookup returns CDR1 LGHDT and CDR2 YNNKEL (reference sequence). Turning to this clone: Other DNA sequences in this specimen translate into the identical CDR3.

Material: PBMCs or T cells enriched from blood (not recorded which). The rearrangement links TRBV3-1 (or the pseudogene TRBV3-2) to TRBJ1-2; no clear D. The TCR was taken from a man between 35 and 55 years old with acute COVID-19. CDR3 sequence reads: CASSQDEGGYTF. CDR3 sequence (DNA): TGTGCCAGCAGCCAAGATGAGGGTGGCTACACCTTC.